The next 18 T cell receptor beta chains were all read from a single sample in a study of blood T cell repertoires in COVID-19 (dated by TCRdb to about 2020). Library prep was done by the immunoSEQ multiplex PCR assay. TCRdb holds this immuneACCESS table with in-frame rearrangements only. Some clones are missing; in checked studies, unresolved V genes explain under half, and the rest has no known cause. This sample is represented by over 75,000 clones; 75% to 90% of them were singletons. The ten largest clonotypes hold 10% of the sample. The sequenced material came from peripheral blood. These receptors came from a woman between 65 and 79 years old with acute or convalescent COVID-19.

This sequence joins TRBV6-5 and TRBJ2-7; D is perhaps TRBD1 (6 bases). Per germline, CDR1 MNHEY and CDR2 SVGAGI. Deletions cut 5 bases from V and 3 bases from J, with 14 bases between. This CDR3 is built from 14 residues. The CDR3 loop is CASSQGTHIYEQYF. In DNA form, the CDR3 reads TGTGCCAGCAGTCAGGGGACCCACATCTACGAGCAGTACTTC.

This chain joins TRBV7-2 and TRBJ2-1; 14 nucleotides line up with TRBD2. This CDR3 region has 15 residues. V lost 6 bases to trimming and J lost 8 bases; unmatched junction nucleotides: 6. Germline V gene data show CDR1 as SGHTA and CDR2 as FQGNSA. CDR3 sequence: CASRRTSGGSYEQFF. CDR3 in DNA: TGTGCCAGCAGGCGGACTAGCGGGGGGTCTTATGAGCAGTTCTTC.

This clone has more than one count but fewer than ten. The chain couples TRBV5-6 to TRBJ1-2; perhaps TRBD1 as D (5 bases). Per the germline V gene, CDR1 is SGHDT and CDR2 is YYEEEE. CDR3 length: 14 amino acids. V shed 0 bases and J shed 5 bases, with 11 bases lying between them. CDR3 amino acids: CASSLVAGSYGYTF. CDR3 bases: TGTGCCAGCAGCTTGGTGGCAGGGTCGTATGGCTACACCTTC.

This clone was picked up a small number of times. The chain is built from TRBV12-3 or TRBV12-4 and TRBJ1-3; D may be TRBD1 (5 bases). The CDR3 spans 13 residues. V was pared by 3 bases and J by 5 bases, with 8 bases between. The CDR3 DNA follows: TGTGCCAGCAGTTTGCAGGGCCGAAACACCATATATTTT. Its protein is CASSLQGRNTIYF.

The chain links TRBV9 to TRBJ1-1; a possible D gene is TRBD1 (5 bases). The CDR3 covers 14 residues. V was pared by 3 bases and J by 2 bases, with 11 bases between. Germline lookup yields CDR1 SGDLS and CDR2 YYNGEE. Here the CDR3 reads CASSAMTANTEAFF. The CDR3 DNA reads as TGTGCCAGCAGCGCAATGACAGCTAACACTGAAGCTTTCTTT.

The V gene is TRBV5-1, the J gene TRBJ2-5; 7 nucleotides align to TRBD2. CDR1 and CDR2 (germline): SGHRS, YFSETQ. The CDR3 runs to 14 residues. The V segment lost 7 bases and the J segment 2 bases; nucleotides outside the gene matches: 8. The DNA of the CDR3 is TGCGCCAGCTTCCCTGGGGGGGGGCAAGAGACCCAGTACTTC. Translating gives CASFPGGGQETQYF.

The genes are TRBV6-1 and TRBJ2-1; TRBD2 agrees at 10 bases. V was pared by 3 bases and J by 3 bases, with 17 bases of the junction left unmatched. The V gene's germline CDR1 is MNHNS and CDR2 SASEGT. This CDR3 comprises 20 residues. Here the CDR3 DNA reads TGTGCCAGCAGTGACCCTAGCGGGAGTCCTTCGGTTTCCTACTACAATGAGCAGTTCTTC. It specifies CASSDPSGSPSVSYYNEQFF.

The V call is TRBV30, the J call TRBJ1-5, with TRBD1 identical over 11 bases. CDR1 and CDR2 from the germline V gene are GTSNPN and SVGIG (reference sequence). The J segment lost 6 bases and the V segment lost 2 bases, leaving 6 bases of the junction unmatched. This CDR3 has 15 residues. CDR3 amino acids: CAWSTGQGVGQPQHF. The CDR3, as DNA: TGTGCCTGGAGTACGGGACAGGGGGTAGGTCAGCCCCAGCATTTT.

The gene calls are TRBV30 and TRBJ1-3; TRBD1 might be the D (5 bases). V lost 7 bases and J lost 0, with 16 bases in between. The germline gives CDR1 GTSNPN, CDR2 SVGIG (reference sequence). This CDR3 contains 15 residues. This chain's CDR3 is CASLAGRLSGNTIYF. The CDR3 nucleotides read TGTGCCTCCCTGGCGGGACGCCTCTCTGGAAACACCATATATTTT.

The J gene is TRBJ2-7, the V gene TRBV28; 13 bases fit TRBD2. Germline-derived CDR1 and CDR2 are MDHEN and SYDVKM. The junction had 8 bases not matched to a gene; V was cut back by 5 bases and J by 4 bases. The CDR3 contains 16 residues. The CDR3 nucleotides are TGTGCCAGCAGTCAGCCGGGACTAGCGGGATTGTACGAGCAGTACTTC. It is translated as CASSQPGLAGLYEQYF.

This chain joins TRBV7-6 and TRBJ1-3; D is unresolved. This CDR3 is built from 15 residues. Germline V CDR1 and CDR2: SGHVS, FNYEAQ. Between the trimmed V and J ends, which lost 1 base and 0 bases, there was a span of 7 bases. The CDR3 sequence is CASSLDPSSGNTIYF. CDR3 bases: TGTGCCAGCAGCTTAGACCCGAGCTCTGGAAACACCATATATTTT.

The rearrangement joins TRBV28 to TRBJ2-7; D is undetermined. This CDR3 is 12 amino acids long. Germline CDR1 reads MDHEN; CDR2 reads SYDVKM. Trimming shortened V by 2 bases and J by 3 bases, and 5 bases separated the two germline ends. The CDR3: CASSLIVYEQYF. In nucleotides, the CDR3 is TGTGCCAGCAGTTTAATCGTCTACGAGCAGTACTTC.

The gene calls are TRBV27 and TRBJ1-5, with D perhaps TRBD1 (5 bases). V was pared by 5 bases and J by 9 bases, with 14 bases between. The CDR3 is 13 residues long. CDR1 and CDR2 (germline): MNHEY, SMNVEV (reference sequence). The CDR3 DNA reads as TGTGCCAGCAGTCCCTGGGGCACTCGGCCCCAGCATTTT. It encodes CASSPWGTRPQHF.

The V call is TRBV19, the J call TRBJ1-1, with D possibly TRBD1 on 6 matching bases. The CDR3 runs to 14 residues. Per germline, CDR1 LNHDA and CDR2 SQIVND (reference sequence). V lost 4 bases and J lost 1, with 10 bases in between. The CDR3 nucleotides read TGTGCCAGTAGTACCTTACAGGGGAACACTGAAGCTTTCTTT. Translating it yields CASSTLQGNTEAFF.

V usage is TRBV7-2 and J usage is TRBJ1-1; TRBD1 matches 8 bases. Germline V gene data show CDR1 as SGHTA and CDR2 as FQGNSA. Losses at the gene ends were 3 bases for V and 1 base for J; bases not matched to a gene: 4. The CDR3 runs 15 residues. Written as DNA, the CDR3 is TGTGCCAGCAGCTTCGGACAGGGCCGGAACACTGAAGCTTTCTTT. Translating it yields CASSFGQGRNTEAFF.

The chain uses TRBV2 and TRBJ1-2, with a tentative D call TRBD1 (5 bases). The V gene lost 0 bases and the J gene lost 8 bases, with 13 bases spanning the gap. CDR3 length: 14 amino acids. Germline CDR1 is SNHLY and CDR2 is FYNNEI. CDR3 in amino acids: CASSEALLRGGYTF. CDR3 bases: TGTGCCAGCAGTGAAGCGCTCCTCCGGGGGGGCTACACCTTC. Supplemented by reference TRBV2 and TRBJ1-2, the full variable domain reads EPEVTQTPSHQVTQMGQEVILRCVPISNHLYFYWYRQILGQKVEFLVSFYNNEISEKSEIFDDQFSVERPDGSNFTLKIRSTKLEDSAMYFCASSEALLRGGYTFGSGTRLTVV.

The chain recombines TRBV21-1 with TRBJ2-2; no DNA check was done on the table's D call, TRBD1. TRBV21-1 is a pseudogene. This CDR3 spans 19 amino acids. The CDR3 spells CASSVICATGEFDTGELFF. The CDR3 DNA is TGTGCCAGCAGTGTCATATGCGCAACAGGGGAATTTGACACCGGGGAGCTGTTTTTT.

CDR3: CASSRLAGGDTQYF. The CDR3 DNA follows: TGTGCCAGCAGCCGACTAGCGGGCGGGGATACGCAGTATTTT. This sequence joins TRBV7-8 and TRBJ2-3; 10 nucleotides match TRBD2. The CDR3 length is 14 residues. Trimming took 5 bases from V and 6 from J; bases not matched to a gene: 5. The V gene's germline CDR1 is SGHVS and CDR2 FQNEAQ.